This T cell receptor beta chain was documented in a study of circulating and synovial CD4+ cells in juvenile arthritis. Clones were sequenced by immunoSEQ multiplex PCR, and TCRdb holds only the in-frame ones, with some missing. This table has about 32,000 clones, roughly 96% appearing once. V gave up 4 bases and J gave up 2 bases, with 21 bases separating them. Germline CDR1 and CDR2: SGHAT and FQNNGV. The CDR3 runs 18 residues. This clonotype originated in a human donor with juvenile idiopathic arthritis. The sample consisted of CD4+ T cells from blood. The chain couples TRBV11-2 to TRBJ1-5; D is unresolved. CDR3 loop: CASSYTPLPGFRNQPQHF. DNA for the CDR3: TGTGCCAGCAGCTATACCCCACTCCCGGGTTTTCGCAATCAGCCCCAGCATTTT.